These T cell receptor beta chains were read from a single sample in a study of shared clonotypes between healthy human individuals. Profiled with immunoSEQ multiplex PCR; TCRdb holds only in-frame clones, not every one. The sample lists more than 2 million clones; approximately 96% were seen once. The source material was naive CD4+ T cells sorted from blood. Source of these receptors: a man aged 18 to 30 in good health. Both conserved end residues are part of each CDR3. The D gene is left open where the match is weak. Rows may omit the clone size; those that give it use once, few, many or a size class.

j_gene,d_gene,v_gene,abundance,CDR3aa,CDR3nt
TRBJ1-5,TRBD1,TRBV30,NA,CAWSVNVPDRGRQPQHF,TGTGCCTGGAGTGTAAACGTTCCGGACAGGGGGCGACAGCCCCAGCATTTT
TRBJ1-5,NA,TRBV4-1,NA,CASSQPTQNQPQHF,TGCGCCAGCAGCCAACCGACCCAAAATCAGCCCCAGCATTTT
TRBJ2-7,TRBD1,TRBV7-2,NA,CASGRRTGATYEQYF,TGTGCCAGCGGGCGGAGGACAGGGGCAACCTACGAGCAGTACTTC
TRBJ1-5,NA,TRBV7-9,NA,CASSLVVGKSNQPQHF,TGTGCCAGCAGCTTAGTGGTTGGGAAGAGCAATCAGCCCCAGCATTTT
TRBJ2-4,NA,TRBV30,few,CAWSPRAKNIQYF,TGTGCCTGGAGTCCCCGTGCGAAAAACATTCAGTACTTC
TRBJ2-1,TRBD2,TRBV6-5,NA,CASSRGTSGSNEQFF,TGTGCCAGCAGCCGGGGGACTAGCGGGAGCAATGAGCAGTTCTTC
TRBJ2-7,NA,TRBV5-1,NA,CASSLEGIGEQYF,TGCGCCAGCAGCTTGGAAGGGATCGGCGAGCAGTACTTC
TRBJ2-7,TRBD2,TRBV5-1,NA,CASSLGRTSGGQTYEQYF,TGCGCCAGCAGCTTGGGGAGGACTAGCGGGGGACAAACCTACGAGCAGTACTTC
TRBJ2-7,NA,TRBV15,NA,CATSRGGGTYEQYF,TGTGCCACCAGCAGGGGGGGAGGAACGTACGAGCAGTACTTC
TRBJ1-2,TRBD1,TRBV18,NA,CASSPDRSRDYTF,TGTGCCAGCTCACCGGACAGGTCTCGTGACTACACCTTC
TRBJ1-5,NA,TRBV9,NA,CASSVGDGVGNQPQHF,TGTGCCAGCAGCGTAGGAGATGGGGTTGGGAATCAGCCCCAGCATTTT
TRBJ2-7,TRBD1,TRBV7-9,NA,CASSLKDRGGEQYF,TGTGCCAGCAGCTTAAAGGACAGGGGTGGTGAGCAGTACTTC
TRBJ1-2,NA,TRBV7-2,NA,CASSLVYTF,TGTGCCAGCAGCTTGGTTTACACCTTC
TRBJ1-1,TRBD1,TRBV10-1,NA,CASSGGTGFTEAFF,TGCGCCAGCAGTGGGGGGACAGGGTTCACTGAAGCTTTCTTT
TRBJ2-3,NA,TRBV5-1,NA,CASSPQVADTQYF,TGCGCCAGCAGCCCACAGGTGGCAGATACGCAGTATTTT
TRBJ2-7,NA,TRBV4-1,NA,CASSQGGGVHEQYF,TGCGCCAGCAGCCAAGGTGGGGGAGTGCACGAGCAGTACTTC
TRBJ2-1,NA,TRBV30,once,CACRRDSVYNEQFF,TGTGCCTGCCGCCGGGACTCCGTCTACAATGAGCAGTTCTTC
TRBJ2-5,NA,TRBV12-5,NA,CASGRWREETQYF,TGTGCTAGTGGTCGTTGGCGCGAAGAGACCCAGTACTTC
TRBJ1-4,NA,TRBV18,NA,CASSLGESTNEKLFF,TGTGCCAGCTCACTCGGGGAATCAACTAATGAAAAACTGTTTTTT
TRBJ2-5,TRBD2,TRBV9,NA,CASSVGSSGEQETQYF,TGTGCCAGCAGCGTAGGGTCTAGCGGGGAACAAGAGACCCAGTACTTC
TRBJ2-6,NA,TRBV4-2,NA,CASSQAQAFSGANVLTF,TGTGCCAGCAGCCAAGCCCAGGCGTTCTCCGGGGCCAACGTCCTGACTTTC
TRBJ2-3,TRBD1,TRBV11-2,once,CASSLGTGRTDTQYF,TGTGCCAGCAGCTTGGGGACAGGGAGGACAGATACGCAGTATTTT
TRBJ2-7,TRBD1,TRBV19,NA,CASVPAGGASEQYF,TGTGCCAGTGTACCCGCAGGGGGCGCATCCGAGCAGTACTTC
TRBJ2-7,TRBD1,TRBV2,NA,CASSTRRRQGPTYEQYF,TGTGCCAGCAGCACAAGAAGGAGACAGGGACCAACCTACGAGCAGTACTTC
TRBJ2-3,NA,TRBV5-1,NA,CASSIQGTDTQYF,TGCGCCAGCAGTATTCAGGGAACAGATACGCAGTATTTT
TRBJ1-2,NA,TRBV5-1,NA,CASSLVGGYGYTF,TGCGCCAGCAGCTTGGTCGGGGGGTACGGCTACACCTTC
TRBJ2-7,NA,TRBV19,NA,CASSSQGISYEQYF,TGTGCCAGTAGTTCGCAGGGGATCTCCTACGAGCAGTACTTC
TRBJ2-1,NA,TRBV19,NA,CASSIRLARSYNEQFF,TGTGCCAGTAGTATAAGGCTAGCGCGGTCCTACAATGAGCAGTTCTTC
TRBJ2-1,NA,TRBV18,NA,CASSPQVQGGEQFF,TGTGCCAGCTCACCACAGGTACAGGGCGGTGAGCAGTTCTTC
TRBJ1-4,NA,TRBV5-1,once,CASSLARDFNEKLFF,TGCGCCAGCAGCTTGGCCCGGGACTTCAATGAAAAACTGTTTTTT
TRBJ2-7,NA,TRBV7-3,NA,CASSLQSGTSYYEQYF,TGTGCCAGCAGCCTCCAGAGTGGGACAAGCTACTACGAGCAGTACTTC
TRBJ2-1,NA,TRBV6-6,once,CASTPGYEQFF,TGTGCCAGCACCCCAGGATATGAGCAGTTCTTC
TRBJ2-1,TRBD2,TRBV5-1,NA,CASTPLFLAGGNEQFF,TGCGCCAGCACCCCTTTGTTTCTGGCGGGAGGCAATGAGCAGTTCTTC